This T cell receptor (beta chain) was profiled in a study of beta chain features in type 1 diabetes. Every isolated RNA sample was fully reverse transcribed, so sequencing captured expressed TCRB transcripts. The data were produced by immunoSEQ multiplex PCR, yet TCRdb's version contains in-frame clones alone and is incomplete. The sample gives more than 350,000 clones, over 10% of which show up once; about 0.042% is in the top ten. The V gene lost 5 bases and the J gene lost 2 bases, with 10 bases spanning the gap. This CDR3 is built from 14 residues. Germline loops: CDR1 SEHNR, CDR2 FQNEAQ (reference sequence).

The sequence derives from a woman aged 18-30 years in good health. V and J are TRBV7-9 and TRBJ1-5; D gene uncertain. Input material: naive CD4+ T cells from blood. The CDR3 sequence is CASSGNGGNQPQHF. CDR3 nucleotide sequence: TGTGCCAGCAGCGGAAACGGGGGCAATCAGCCCCAGCATTTT.